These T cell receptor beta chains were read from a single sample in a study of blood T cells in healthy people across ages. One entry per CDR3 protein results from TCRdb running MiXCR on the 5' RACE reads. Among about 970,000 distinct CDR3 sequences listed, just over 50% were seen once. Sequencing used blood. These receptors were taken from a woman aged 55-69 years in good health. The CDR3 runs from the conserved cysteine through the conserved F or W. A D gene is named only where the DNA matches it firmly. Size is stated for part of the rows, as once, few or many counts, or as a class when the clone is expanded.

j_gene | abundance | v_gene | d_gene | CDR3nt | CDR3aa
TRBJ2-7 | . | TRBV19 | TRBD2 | TGTGCCAGTAGTATAGCGGCTAGCGGGAGCGTTGGATACGAGCAGTACTTC | CASSIAASGSVGYEQYF
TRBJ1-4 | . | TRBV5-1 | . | TGCGCCAGCAGCTCCGGCGACAGGTTAAATGAAAAACTGTTTTTT | CASSSGDRLNEKLFF
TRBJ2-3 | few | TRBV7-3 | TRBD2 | TGTGCCAGCAGCTTAGCGGCGGGAGCCGGAGATACGCAGTATTTT | CASSLAAGAGDTQYF
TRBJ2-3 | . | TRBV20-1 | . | TGCAGTGCTACCGGTCCTGTAATAACGCAGTATTTT | CSATGPVITQYF
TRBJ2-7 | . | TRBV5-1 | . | TGCGCCAGCAGCTTGAGGGGGGGGAAAGGCTACGAGCAGTACTTC | CASSLRGGKGYEQYF
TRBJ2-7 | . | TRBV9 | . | TGTGCCAGCAGCGTAGGTGCCAACCCCTACGAGCAGTACTTC | CASSVGANPYEQYF
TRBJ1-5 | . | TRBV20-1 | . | TGCAGTGCTAGACGTCAGACAGTCAATCAGCCCCAGCATTTT | CSARRQTVNQPQHF
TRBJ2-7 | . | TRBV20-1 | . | TGCAGTGCTAGAGATCCGGTTGCGTACTACGAGCAGTACTTC | CSARDPVAYYEQYF
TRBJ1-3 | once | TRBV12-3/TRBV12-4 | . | TGTGCCAGCAGTTCTGGATATCAAGGGGCTGCTGGAAACACCATATATTTT | CASSSGYQGAAGNTIYF
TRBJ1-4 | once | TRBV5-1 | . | TGCGCCAGCAGCCACGGTAGGGGGGCCCGCGAAGAAAAACTGTTTTTT | CASSHGRGAREEKLFF
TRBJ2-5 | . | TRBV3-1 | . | TGTGCCAGCAGCCCCCGACCGCAACAACAAGAGACCCAGTACTTC | CASSPRPQQQETQYF
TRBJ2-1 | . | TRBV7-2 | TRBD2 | TGTGCCAGCAGGTTGTCGAGCGGGAGTTTTGGTGAGCAGTTCTTC | CASRLSSGSFGEQFF
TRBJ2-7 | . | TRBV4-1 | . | TGCGCCAGCAGCCAAATACAGGGCTACGAGCAGTACTTC | CASSQIQGYEQYF
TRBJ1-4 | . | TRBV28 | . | TGTGCCAGCAGAGATCAGAGTGCAACTAATGAAAAACTGTTTTTT | CASRDQSATNEKLFF
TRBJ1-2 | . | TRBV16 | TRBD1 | TGTGCCAGCAGTCCCGGCAGGGGGGCCGTTCATGGCTACACCTTC | CASSPGRGAVHGYTF
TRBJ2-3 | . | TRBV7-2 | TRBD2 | TGTGCCAGCAGCTTGTCTAGCGGGGGGTACACAGATACGCAGTATTTT | CASSLSSGGYTDTQYF
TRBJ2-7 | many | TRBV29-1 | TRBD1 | TGCAGCGCTTCGACAGGGGACTACGAGCAGTACTTC | CSASTGDYEQYF
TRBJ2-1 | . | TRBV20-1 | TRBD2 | TGCAGTGCTAGATGGTCTAGCGGGAGGGCCAATGAGCAGTTCTTC | CSARWSSGRANEQFF
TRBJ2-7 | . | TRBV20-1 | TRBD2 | TGCGGTGCTCAGCGGGAGAGATACGAGCAGTACTTC | CGAQRERYEQYF
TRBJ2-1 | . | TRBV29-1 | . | TGCAGCGTTGTTCATTCGGACAACCCTCTGAACAATGAGCAGTTCTTC | CSVVHSDNPLNNEQFF
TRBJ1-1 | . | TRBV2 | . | TGTGCCAGCAGTGAAGCATGGGGGGCGGCTTTCTTT | CASSEAWGAAFF
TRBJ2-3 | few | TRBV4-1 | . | TGCGCCAGCAGCCCCGAGATAAGCACAGATACGCAGTATTTT | CASSPEISTDTQYF
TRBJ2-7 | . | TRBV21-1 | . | . | CASSPLVGTGASEQYF
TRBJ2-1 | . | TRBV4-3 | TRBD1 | TGCGCCAGCAGCCAAGGGACAGGGGGCATAGATGAGCAGTTCTTC | CASSQGTGGIDEQFF
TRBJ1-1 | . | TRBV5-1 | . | TGCGCCAGCAGCGGCCACAACCTTAACACTGAAGCTTTCTTT | CASSGHNLNTEAFF
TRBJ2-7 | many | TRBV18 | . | TGTGCCAGCTCACCTAATTCCCGGGGCTACGAGCAGTACTTC | CASSPNSRGYEQYF
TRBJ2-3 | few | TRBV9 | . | TGTGCCAGTACAGGTTGGAGAACAGATACGCAGTATTTT | CASTGWRTDTQYF
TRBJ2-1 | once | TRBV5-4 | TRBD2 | TGTGCCAGCAGCTTGACTTCCCTAGCGGGAGTGCGTAATGAGCAGTTCTTC | CASSLTSLAGVRNEQFF
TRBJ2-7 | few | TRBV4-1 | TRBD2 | TGCGCCAGCAGCATCCGACTAGCGGGAGGGTACGAGCAGTACTTC | CASSIRLAGGYEQYF
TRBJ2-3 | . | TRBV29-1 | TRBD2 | TGCAGCGTTGGAGGGCCGGGGCTAGCGGGTGTTCCTAGCATAGATACGCAGTATTTT | CSVGGPGLAGVPSIDTQYF
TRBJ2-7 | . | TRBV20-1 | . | TGCAGTGCCGCCCCAGGGGGACTAGTAGTCGAGCAGTACTTC | CSAAPGGLVVEQYF
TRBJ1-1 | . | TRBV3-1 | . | TGTGCCAGCAGCCAGGATGGAGACCCGGACACTGAAGCTTTCTTT | CASSQDGDPDTEAFF
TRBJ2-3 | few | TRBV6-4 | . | TGTGCCAGCAGTTCGGACTGGGAGATCACAGATACGCAGTATTTT | CASSSDWEITDTQYF
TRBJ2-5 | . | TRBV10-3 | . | TGTGCCATCAATAGGGATTTGTCCCAAGAGACCCAGTACTTC | CAINRDLSQETQYF
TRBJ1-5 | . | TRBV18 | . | TGTGCCAGCTCACCACTTGGACAGCCCAATCAGCCCCAGCATTTT | CASSPLGQPNQPQHF
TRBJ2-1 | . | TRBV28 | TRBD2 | TGTGCCAGCAGCTCTGCGTGGACTAGCGGGAGGAAAAACAATGAGCAGTTCTTC | CASSSAWTSGRKNNEQFF
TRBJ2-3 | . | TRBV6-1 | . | TGTGCCAGCAGTGAACAAAGTACAGATACGCAGTATTTT | CASSEQSTDTQYF
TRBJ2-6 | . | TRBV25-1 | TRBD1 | TGTGCCTCAAACGGACAGGAGAGAAGTAGGGATTCTGGGGCCAACGTCCTGACTTTC | CASNGQERSRDSGANVLTF
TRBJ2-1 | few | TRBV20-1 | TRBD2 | TGCAGTGCTAGAGATGGTCAGCGCGGGACTAGAAACTACAATGAGCAGTTCTTC | CSARDGQRGTRNYNEQFF
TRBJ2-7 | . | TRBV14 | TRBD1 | TGTGCCAGCAGCCCATTCCCGGGACAGGGCCCCTACGAGCAGTACTTC | CASSPFPGQGPYEQYF
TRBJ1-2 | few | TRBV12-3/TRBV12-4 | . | TGTGCCAGCAGTTTTCAGAGACCTACTTATGGCTACACCTTC | CASSFQRPTYGYTF
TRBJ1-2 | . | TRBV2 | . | TGTGCCAGCAGGTCGGACAGCCTCTATGGCTACACCTTC | CASRSDSLYGYTF
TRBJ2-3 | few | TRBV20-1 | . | TGCAGTGCTACCCGGGGTGGGGCCACAGATACGCAGTATTTT | CSATRGGATDTQYF
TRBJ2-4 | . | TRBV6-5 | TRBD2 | TGTGCCAGCACGTCCCCGGGGACGGGAGGTAGCATTCAGTACTTC | CASTSPGTGGSIQYF
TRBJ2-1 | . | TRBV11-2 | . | TGTGCCAGCAGCTCGACTTGGGGTAATGAGCAGTTCTTC | CASSSTWGNEQFF
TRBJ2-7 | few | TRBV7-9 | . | TGTGCCAGCAGCTTAGACAGCTATGTCGTCTACGAGCAGTACTTC | CASSLDSYVVYEQYF
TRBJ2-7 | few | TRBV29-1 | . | TGCAGCGCCAGGGCCGAGGGCTACGAGCAGTACTTC | CSARAEGYEQYF
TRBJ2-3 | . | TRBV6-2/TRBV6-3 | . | TGTGCCAGCAGCTCCGACAGGGAGGGGAGAAATACGCAGTATTTT | CASSSDREGRNTQYF
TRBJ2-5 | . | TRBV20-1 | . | TGCAGTGCTAGAGATGCGTCACGGACCCAGTACTTC | CSARDASRTQYF
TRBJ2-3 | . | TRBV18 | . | TGTGCCAGCTCACCAATTACGGCCCCGTTACCGTATACGCAGTATTTT | CASSPITAPLPYTQYF
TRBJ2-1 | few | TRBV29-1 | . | TGCAGCGTTGGCGACGTTTCCTACAATGAGCAGTTCTTC | CSVGDVSYNEQFF
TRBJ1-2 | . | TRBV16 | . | TGTGCCAGCAGCCAATCCCGCGGCGGCTACACCTTC | CASSQSRGGYTF
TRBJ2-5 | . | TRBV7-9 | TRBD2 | TGTGCCAGCAGCTTAGCTCTGATGGGACTAGCGGACGTGGAGACCCAGTACTTC | CASSLALMGLADVETQYF
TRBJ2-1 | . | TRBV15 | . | TGTGCCACCAGCAGAGATTTGGATGAGCAGTTCTTC | CATSRDLDEQFF
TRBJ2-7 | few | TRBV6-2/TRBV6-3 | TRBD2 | TGTGCCAGCAGGGAACTAGCGGGTGCCTACTACGAGCAGTACTTC | CASRELAGAYYEQYF
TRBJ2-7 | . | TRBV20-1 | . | TGCAGTGCTCACTTCGCCGGGACAAAAGACGAGCAGTACTTC | CSAHFAGTKDEQYF
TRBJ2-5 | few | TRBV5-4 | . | TGTGCCAGCAGCCGAGCGTACCAAGAGACCCAGTACTTC | CASSRAYQETQYF